This is a list of T cell receptor beta chains from one sample in a study of T cells in Graves' hyperthyroidism and ophthalmopathy. TCRdb re-called the multiplex PCR reads with MiXCR, one entry per CDR3 protein. The sample records fewer than 650,000 distinct CDR3 sequences, about 15% being singletons. The sequenced material came from blood. The receptors derive from a woman aged 35 to 49 with Graves' ophthalmopathy. CDR3s include the opening cysteine and the closing phenylalanine or tryptophan. Fields, in order: CDR3 DNA, CDR3 protein, J gene, D gene, V gene, clone size. A D gene is named only where the DNA matches it firmly. Not every row has a clone size; where given, it reads once, few, many or a size class.

TGCAGTGCTCCAGTTAGCAATCAGCCCCAGCATTTT CSAPVSNQPQHF TRBJ1-5 . TRBV20-1 many
TGTGCCAGTAGTATGGACCAGTCCTACGAGCAGTACTTC CASSMDQSYEQYF TRBJ2-7 . TRBV19 many
TGTGCCAGCAGCTTAGCCAGGGAAAATCAGCCCCAGCATTTT CASSLARENQPQHF TRBJ1-5 . TRBV7-8 .
TGTGCCAGCAGCCAGGCCCAAACTAGAGACTATGGCTACACCTTC CASSQAQTRDYGYTF TRBJ1-2 . TRBV7-9 many
TGTGCCAGCAGTTTCGTGGGACGCAATAATTCACCCCTCCACTTT CASSFVGRNNSPLHF TRBJ1-6 . TRBV6-2/TRBV6-3 many
TGTGCCAGCAGTCCTCAGCGGGAGGGCTCCTACGAGCAGTACTTC CASSPQREGSYEQYF TRBJ2-7 TRBD2 TRBV6-2/TRBV6-3 many
TGTGTCAGCAGCACACCGGGACTAGCGGACCTCTACGAGCAGTACTTC CVSSTPGLADLYEQYF TRBJ2-7 TRBD2 TRBV7-3 .
TGTGCCAGCAGCTTGGCCGCAGGGACACTCTACGAGCAGTACTTC CASSLAAGTLYEQYF TRBJ2-7 . TRBV5-5 many
TGTGCCAGCAGGGGACAGGGAAACACCATATATTTT CASRGQGNTIYF TRBJ1-3 TRBD1 TRBV2 .
TGTGCCTGGAACCGGGACGTAGCCTACGAGCAGTACTTC CAWNRDVAYEQYF TRBJ2-7 . TRBV30 many
TGTGCCAGCAGCGGAAAGGGCGGGAGCGCGGCCGGGGAGCTGTTTTTT CASSGKGGSAAGELFF TRBJ2-2 TRBD2 TRBV2 many
TGTGCCTGGAGTTTCTCCACAGGGTCGGGGGAGACCCAGTACTTC CAWSFSTGSGETQYF TRBJ2-5 . TRBV30 many
TGTGCCAGCAGTGAACCTCTGGGGACCTACGAGCAGTACTTC CASSEPLGTYEQYF TRBJ2-7 . TRBV6-1 many
TGTGCCTCGGGAATGGGGCGGATTTATGGCTACACCTTC CASGMGRIYGYTF TRBJ1-2 . TRBV12-3/TRBV12-4 many
TGTGCCAGCAGTTTACCGGGACAGGGGTATGGGGCCTATGGCTACACCTTC CASSLPGQGYGAYGYTF TRBJ1-2 TRBD1 TRBV28 many
TGTGCCAGCAGTTTAGGGCCGGCTAACTATGGCTACACCTTC CASSLGPANYGYTF TRBJ1-2 . TRBV27 many
TGCAGTGCTAGTCCGACGGGCGCGCAGCAGTACTTC CSASPTGAQQYF TRBJ2-7 . TRBV20-1 many
TGCGCCAGCAGGTGGACTGAGCTCTCCTACGAGCAGTACTTC CASRWTELSYEQYF TRBJ2-7 . TRBV5-1 .
TGTGCCAGCAGCTTAGAGGGCAGAGTCCAAGAGACCCAGTACTTC CASSLEGRVQETQYF TRBJ2-5 . TRBV11-3 many